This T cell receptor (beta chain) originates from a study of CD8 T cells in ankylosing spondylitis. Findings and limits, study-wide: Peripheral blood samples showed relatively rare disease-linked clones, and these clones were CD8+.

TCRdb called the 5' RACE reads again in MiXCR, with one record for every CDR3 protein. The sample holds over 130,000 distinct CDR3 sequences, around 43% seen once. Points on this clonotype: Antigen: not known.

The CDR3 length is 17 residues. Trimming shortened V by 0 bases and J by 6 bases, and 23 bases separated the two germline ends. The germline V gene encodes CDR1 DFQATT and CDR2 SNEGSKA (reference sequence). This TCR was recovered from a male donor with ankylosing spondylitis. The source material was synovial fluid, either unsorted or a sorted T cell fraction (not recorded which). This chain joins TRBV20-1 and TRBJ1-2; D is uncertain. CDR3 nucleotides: TGCAGTGCTAGAGAGGATTCCGGGTGGCCCGGGATAGATGGCTACACCTTC. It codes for CSAREDSGWPGIDGYTF.